The sequence of this T cell receptor beta chain was determined in a study of cytomegalovirus exposure and HLA in healthy donors. The table lists this clone with a count of one. The antigen is unknown. 60 Vbeta and 13 Jbeta primers were used in PCR. Assay: immunoSEQ multiplex PCR; the TCRdb copy retains only in-frame clones and omits some. The sample holds 170,000 or so clones; around 86% are singletons and the top ten take around 1.7%. The CDR3 length is 14 residues. V dropped 10 bases and J dropped 1 base, with 17 bases sitting between them. Per the germline V gene, CDR1 is ENHRY and CDR2 is SYGVKD. Study findings and constraints: Researchers left out some V segments, among them TRBV6-2 and TRBV6-3, as indistinguishable.

Sequencing input: PBMCs. The chain couples TRBV10-3 to TRBJ2-7, with D possibly matching TRBD1 (6 bases). The sequence came from a man in his fifties or sixties in good health and CMV-seronegative. CDR3 nucleotides: TGTGCCACATCGTCCGGGACACAATCCTACGAGCAGTACTTC. Its translation is CATSSGTQSYEQYF.